The source of this TCR beta chain is a study of blood T cell repertoires in COVID-19. Whole-study context: Acute and convalescent COVID-19 samples came from the United States, Italy and Spain. T cells, B-cell-depleted T cells, or PBMCs supplied cDNA or gDNA.

As processed by the authors: Counts of nucleated cells, estimated from reference gene primer amplification, were obtained. Only in-frame clones appear in the TCRdb table, and some are missing; sequencing was by immunoSEQ multiplex PCR. That table gives V, J and clone size, and the DNA gave D and trimming. The data contain a few hundred thousand clones, roughly 89% of them singletons. V lost 2 bases to trimming and J lost 10 bases, with 12 bases between them. CDR1 and CDR2 from the germline V gene are SGHTA and FQGTGA. This CDR3 spans 14 amino acids. Sequenced: peripheral blood. The sequence was obtained from a woman in her thirties with active or convalescent COVID-19. The V call is TRBV7-3, the J call TRBJ1-6; D perhaps matches TRBD1 (5 bases). The CDR3 DNA sequence: TGTGCCAGCAGCTTAGGCAGGGCGGACTCACCCCTCCACTTT. Its translation is CASSLGRADSPLHF.